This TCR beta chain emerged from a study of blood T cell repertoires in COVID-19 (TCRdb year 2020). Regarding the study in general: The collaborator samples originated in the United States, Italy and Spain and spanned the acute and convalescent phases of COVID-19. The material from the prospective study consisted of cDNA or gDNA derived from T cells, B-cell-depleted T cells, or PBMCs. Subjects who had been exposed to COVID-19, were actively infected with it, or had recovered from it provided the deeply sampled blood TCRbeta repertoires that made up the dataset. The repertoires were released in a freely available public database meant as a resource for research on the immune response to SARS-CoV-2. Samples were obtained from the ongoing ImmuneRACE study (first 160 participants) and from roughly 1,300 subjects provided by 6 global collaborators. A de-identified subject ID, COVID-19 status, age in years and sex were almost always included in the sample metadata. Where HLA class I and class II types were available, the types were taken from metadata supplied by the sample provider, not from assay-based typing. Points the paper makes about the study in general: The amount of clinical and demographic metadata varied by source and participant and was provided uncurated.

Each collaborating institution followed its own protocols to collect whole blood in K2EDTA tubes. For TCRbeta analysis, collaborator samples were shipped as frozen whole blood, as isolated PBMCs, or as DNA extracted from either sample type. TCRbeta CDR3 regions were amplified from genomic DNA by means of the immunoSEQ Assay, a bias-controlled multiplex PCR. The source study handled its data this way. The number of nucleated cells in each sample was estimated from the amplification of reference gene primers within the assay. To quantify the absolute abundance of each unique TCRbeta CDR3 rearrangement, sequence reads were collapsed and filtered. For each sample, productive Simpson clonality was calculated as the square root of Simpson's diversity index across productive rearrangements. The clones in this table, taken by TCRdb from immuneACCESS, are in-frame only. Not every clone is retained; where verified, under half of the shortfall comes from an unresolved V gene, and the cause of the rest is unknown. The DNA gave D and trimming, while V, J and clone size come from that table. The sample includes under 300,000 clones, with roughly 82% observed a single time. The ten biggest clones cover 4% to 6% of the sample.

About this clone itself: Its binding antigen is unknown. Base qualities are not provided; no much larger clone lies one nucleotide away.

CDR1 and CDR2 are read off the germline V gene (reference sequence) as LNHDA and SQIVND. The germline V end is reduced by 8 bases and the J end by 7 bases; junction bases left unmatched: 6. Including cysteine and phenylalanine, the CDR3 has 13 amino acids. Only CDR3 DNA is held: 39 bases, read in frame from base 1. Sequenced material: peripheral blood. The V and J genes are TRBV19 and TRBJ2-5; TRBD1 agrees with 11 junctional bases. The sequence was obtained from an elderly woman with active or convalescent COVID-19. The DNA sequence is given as TGTGCCAGTCGGGACAGGGGGATCGGGACCCAGTACTTC. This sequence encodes CASRDRGIGTQYF.